These 26 T cell receptor beta chains were sequenced from one sample in a study of glioma-infiltrating T cells after dendritic cell vaccination. TCRdb's copy holds only in-frame clones and misses some; the assay was immunoSEQ multiplex PCR. The sample includes over 55,000 clones, 81% of them seen just once. The source was blood, collected before dendritic cell vaccination. The receptor source for this set is a human donor with glioblastoma.

This clone was seen once. V gene TRBV29-1 combines with J gene TRBJ2-1; 9 bases map to TRBD1. Germline V gene data show CDR1 as SQVTM and CDR2 as ANQGSEA. This CDR3 has 16 residues. V shed 1 base and J 0 bases; nucleotides not matched to a gene: 4. CDR3 sequence: CSVEGGTGSSYNEQFF. The CDR3 DNA reads as TGCAGCGTTGAAGGTGGGACAGGGAGCTCCTACAATGAGCAGTTCTTC.

V gene TRBV27 combines with J gene TRBJ2-1, with D maybe TRBD1 (5 bases). V gave up 2 bases and J gave up 4 bases, with 15 bases separating them. Germline V gene lookup returns CDR1 MNHEY and CDR2 SMNVEV (reference sequence). This CDR3 is 16 amino acids long. The CDR3 DNA reads as TGTGCCAGCAGTTTAAGGGGCCTACCCAGTTACAATGAGCAGTTCTTC. It specifies CASSLRGLPSYNEQFF.

V gene TRBV11-3 combines with J gene TRBJ1-6; D is unresolved. V was pared by 5 bases and J by 4 bases, with 6 bases between. Germline CDR1 and CDR2: SGHNT and YENEEA. The CDR3 loop spans 13 amino acids. The CDR3 here is CASSPEYNSPLHF. In DNA form, the CDR3 reads TGTGCCAGCAGCCCCGAGTATAATTCACCCCTCCACTTT.

The gene calls are TRBV9 and TRBJ2-2; D may be TRBD2 (6 bases). CDR3 length equals 14 residues. Germline values: CDR1 SGDLS, CDR2 YYNGEE. V lost 5 bases and J lost 5, with 13 bases in between. The DNA of the CDR3 is TGTGCCAGCAGTGTCGGGGGAAGGACCGGGGAGCTGTTTTTT. Translation: CASSVGGRTGELFF.

The chain combines TRBV2 with TRBJ1-2; TRBD1 matches 10 bases. With V trimmed by 2 bases and J by 6 bases, 6 bases remained unmatched. From germline, CDR1 is SNHLY and CDR2 FYNNEI. The CDR3 loop spans 15 amino acids. The CDR3 sequence: CASSEMTGGQDGYTF. The CDR3 DNA reads as TGTGCCAGCAGTGAAATGACAGGGGGCCAGGATGGCTACACCTTC.

This clone has just a few counts. The chain links TRBV2 to TRBJ1-1; weak D call: TRBD1 (6 bases). The germline CDR1 and CDR2 sequences are SNHLY and FYNNEI. CDR3 length equals 15 residues. The V end was cut by 6 bases, the J end by 1 base, with 15 bases between. CDR3 nucleotide sequence: TGTGCCAGCAGAGACCGATCGACAGGGAACACTGAAGCTTTCTTT. Amino acid sequence: CASRDRSTGNTEAFF.

This sequence joins TRBV14 and TRBJ2-7, with a weak D call TRBD2 (5 bases). The length of the CDR3 is 15 residues. Germline V gene sequence: CDR1 SGHDN, CDR2 FVKESK. Trimming took 4 bases from V and 5 from J, leaving 18 bases between them. In DNA form, the CDR3 reads TGTGCCAGCAGCCGAACCCTCGGGGTTTCGGACGAGCAGTACTTC. It codes for CASSRTLGVSDEQYF.

The count of this clone is one. The V and J genes are TRBV7-8 and TRBJ1-3; D unclear. Per the germline V gene, CDR1 is SGHVS and CDR2 is FQNEAQ. The V end was cut by 2 bases, the J end by 0 bases, with 14 bases between. The CDR3 runs 17 residues. CDR3 residues: CASSLFSAGLSGNTIYF. CDR3 DNA sequence: TGTGCCAGCAGCTTATTCTCGGCAGGCCTCTCTGGAAACACCATATATTTT.

This chain links TRBV5-4 with TRBJ1-2; 9 bases fit TRBD1. Germline loops: CDR1 SGHNT, CDR2 YYREEE (reference sequence). This CDR3 has 16 residues. Trimming took 2 bases from V and 3 from J; bases not matched to a gene: 8. The CDR3 bases are TGTGCCAGCAGCTTAGCGGGACAGGGAGGATACTATGGCTACACCTTC. Translation gives CASSLAGQGGYYGYTF.

This chain joins TRBV29-1 and TRBJ2-7, with TRBD1 matching over 9 bases. The CDR3 covers 11 residues. V shed 4 bases, J shed 13 bases, and the junction held 8 bases outside the gene matches. Germline-derived CDR1 and CDR2 are SQVTM and ANQGSEA. DNA for the CDR3: TGCAGCGTTGTTATTGGACAGGGGACATACTTC. Protein: CSVVIGQGTYF.

The rearrangement uses TRBV15 and TRBJ1-2; 8 bases agree with TRBD1. After removal of 4 bases from V and 2 bases from J, the junction contained 15 bases not matched to a gene. Germline V lookup: CDR1 LNHNV, CDR2 YYDKDF (reference sequence). The CDR3 has 18 residues. This CDR3 reads CATSNPGGQGLSNYGYTF. CDR3 coding DNA: TGTGCCACCAGCAACCCAGGAGGACAGGGCCTCTCCAACTATGGCTACACCTTC.

This clone was detected only once. The chain combines TRBV7-2 with TRBJ1-2, with TRBD1 identical over 8 bases. The CDR3 loop spans 14 amino acids. CDR1 and CDR2 (germline): SGHTA, FQGNSA. The V and J ends lost 5 bases and 3 bases, in that order; junction bases with no gene match: 5. CDR3 sequence: CASSADRAYYGYTF. In DNA form, the CDR3 reads TGTGCCAGCAGCGCGGACAGGGCATACTATGGCTACACCTTC.

V and J are TRBV5-5 and TRBJ2-7, with 10 positions matching TRBD2. The CDR3 loop spans 15 amino acids. Trimming removed 3 bases from V and 3 bases from J; junction bases left unmatched: 6. CDR1 SGHKS and CDR2 YYEKEE come from the germline V gene (reference sequence). This CDR3 is CASSSQLAGNYEQYF. DNA of the CDR3: TGTGCCAGCAGCTCCCAACTAGCGGGGAACTACGAGCAGTACTTC.

V is TRBV12-5 and J is TRBJ1-6; unclear D gene. The germline gives CDR1 LGHNT, CDR2 FRNRAP. The CDR3 length is 12 residues. V was trimmed by 1 base and J by 7 bases, leaving 2 bases between them. CDR3 region: CASGLANSPLHF. CDR3 in DNA: TGTGCTAGTGGTTTGGCAAATTCACCCCTCCACTTT.

Of note for this clone: This same CDR3 is encoded by further DNA sequences in the sample. This rearrangement joins TRBV6-5 to TRBJ1-2; TRBD1 matches at 7 bases. Germline values: CDR1 MNHEY, CDR2 SVGAGI. The J segment lost 8 bases and the V segment lost 0 bases, leaving 6 bases of the junction unmatched. The length of the CDR3 is 14 residues. The CDR3 here is CASSYSTGRGGYTF. The CDR3 nucleotides are TGTGCCAGCAGTTACTCGACAGGGCGCGGGGGCTACACCTTC.

The V and J genes are TRBV27 and TRBJ2-7, with a tentative D call TRBD2 (6 bases). The CDR3 has 17 residues. V lost 5 bases, J lost 1 base, and 21 bases lay in between. Germline V lookup: CDR1 MNHEY, CDR2 SMNVEV (reference sequence). This chain's CDR3 is CASSPGTGLSVSYEQYF. The DNA for the CDR3 is TGTGCCAGCAGTCCCGGCACGGGACTCTCAGTATCCTACGAGCAGTACTTC.

This rearrangement joins TRBV18 to TRBJ2-5; a possible D gene is TRBD2 (6 bases). The germline gives CDR1 KGHSH, CDR2 LQKENI. Deletions cut 6 bases from V and 3 bases from J, with 11 bases between. CDR3 size: 13 residues. The CDR3 sequence is CASSGGQEETQYF. In nucleotides, the CDR3 is TGTGCCAGCTCCGGGGGTCAGGAAGAGACCCAGTACTTC.

The chain has TRBV13 and TRBJ2-7, with D possibly being TRBD1 (6 bases). From germline, CDR1 is PRHDT and CDR2 FYEKMQ (reference sequence). Trimming cost V 0 bases and J 3 bases, with 9 bases left between them. The CDR3 length is 14 residues. CDR3 residues: CASSLGQGYYEQYF. The CDR3 DNA reads TGTGCCAGCAGCTTAGGGCAGGGGTACTACGAGCAGTACTTC.

The chain employs TRBV15 and TRBJ2-7; TRBD2 might be the D (5 bases). This CDR3 has 15 amino acids. Trimming removed 3 bases at V and 3 bases at J, with 15 bases between. The germline gives CDR1 LNHNV, CDR2 YYDKDF (reference sequence). The CDR3 here is CATSRDLGRGYEQYF. Written as DNA, the CDR3 is TGTGCCACCAGCAGGGACCTAGGGAGAGGCTACGAGCAGTACTTC.

This chain uses TRBV30 with TRBJ2-2, with D perhaps matching TRBD1 (6 bases). The CDR3 has 13 amino acids. Germline CDR1 reads GTSNPN; CDR2 reads SVGIG (reference sequence). Trimming cost V 7 bases and J 0 bases, with 9 bases left between them. The CDR3 here is CASGHTNTGELFF. CDR3 nucleotide sequence: TGTGCCTCGGGACACACGAACACCGGGGAGCTGTTTTTT.

The V call is TRBV30, the J call TRBJ2-1; tentative D call: TRBD1 (5 bases). The CDR3 consists of 11 residues. Germline CDR1 is GTSNPN and CDR2 is SVGIG (reference sequence). V was pared by 4 bases and J by 7 bases, with 8 bases between. CDR3 protein: CAWTQGNEQFF. CDR3 coding DNA: TGTGCCTGGACTCAGGGAAATGAGCAGTTCTTC.

The gene calls are TRBV19 and TRBJ1-2; 10 bases match TRBD1. This CDR3 region has 13 residues. Losses at the gene ends were 10 bases for V and 5 bases for J; bases not matched to a gene: 7. Germline-derived CDR1 and CDR2 are LNHDA and SQIVND (reference sequence). CDR3: CATSGGQGYGYTF. The CDR3, as DNA: TGTGCCACCTCAGGGGGACAGGGGTATGGCTACACCTTC.

The chain carries TRBV6-4 and TRBJ1-2; 7 nucleotides align to TRBD1. V shed 6 bases, J shed 6 bases, and the junction held 10 bases outside the gene matches. The germline gives CDR1 MRHNA, CDR2 SNTAGT. This CDR3 region has 14 residues. DNA of the CDR3: TGTGCCAGCAGCACACCTGACAGGGAGGATGGCTACACCTTC. It is translated as CASSTPDREDGYTF.

This clone came up once. This chain links TRBV11-2 with TRBJ1-1, with TRBD1 matching 7 bases. This CDR3 is 14 amino acids long. The germline V gene encodes CDR1 SGHAT and CDR2 FQNNGV. Trimming at V came to 4 bases and at J to 5 bases, leaving 7 bases not matched to a gene. The CDR3 DNA reads TGTGCCAGCAGCTCCCGGCAGGGGGAAACTGAAGCTTTCTTT. Its protein is CASSSRQGETEAFF. The full variable domain, its missing parts supplied by reference TRBV11-2 and TRBJ1-1, is EAGVAQSPRYKIIEKRQSVAFWCNPISGHATLYWYQQILGQGPKLLIQFQNNGVVDDSQLPKDRFSAERLKGVDSTLKIQPAKLEDSAVYLCASSSRQGETEAFFGQGTRLTVV.

This clone has only a few counts. The chain uses TRBV7-2 and TRBJ2-5; TRBD1 is a possible D gene (6 bases). The CDR3 consists of 14 residues. From germline, CDR1 is SGHTA and CDR2 FQGNSA. V shed 5 bases and J shed 0 bases, with 10 bases lying between them. The CDR3 loop is CASSARDNQETQYF. As DNA, the CDR3 is TGTGCCAGCAGCGCCCGGGACAACCAAGAGACCCAGTACTTC.

The chain is built from TRBV5-1 and TRBJ2-3; 8 nucleotides line up with TRBD2. The CDR3 is made up of 16 amino acids. Unmatched junction bases numbered 9, after V lost 4 bases and J lost 2 bases. Germline lookup yields CDR1 SGHRS and CDR2 YFSETQ. CDR3 amino acids: CASSASGGPNTDTQYF. The CDR3 coding sequence is TGCGCCAGCAGCGCCAGCGGGGGACCAAACACAGATACGCAGTATTTT.